Included here is one T cell receptor beta chain sequence, with context. Its antigen is as yet unknown. This CDR3 spans 15 amino acids. Germline V gene lookup returns CDR1 SGHTA and CDR2 FQGNSA. Trimming cost V 4 bases and J 2 bases, with 13 bases left between them. The record originates from a study of CD8 T cells in ankylosing spondylitis. Study results and caveats: A CD8+ phenotype characterized the disease-linked clones, which were relatively rare in peripheral blood. It appeared that ankylosing spondylitis blood was characterized by a TCR beta motif of fewer than 10 highly homologous variants. Disease-linked clones reportedly concentrated significantly in matched ankylosing spondylitis synovial fluid. Existing reports had already noted some motif variants in reactive arthritis synovial fluid and blood.

TCRdb analysed the 5' RACE reads with MiXCR anew, one entry per CDR3 protein. The table lists 100,000 to 150,000 distinct CDR3 sequences, roughly a sixth of them singletons, with roughly a third in the top ten. The chain joins TRBV7-2 to TRBJ2-3; perhaps TRBD2 as D (5 bases). What was sequenced was blood, either unsorted or a sorted T cell fraction (not recorded which). This TCR came from a male donor with ankylosing spondylitis. The CDR3 here is CASSSPGLVTDTQYF. The CDR3 DNA reads as TGTGCCAGCAGCTCCCCTGGACTCGTCACAGATACGCAGTATTTT.